The subject of this entry is one T cell receptor beta chain. This sample is drawn from a study of blood T cell repertoires in COVID-19. Some clones are missing from TCRdb's copy, which holds only in-frame ones; the method was immunoSEQ multiplex PCR. The data show roughly 49,000 clones, 90% seen once. This receptor was taken from a woman of 80 years or more with acute or convalescent COVID-19. Sequenced material: peripheral blood.

The CDR3 loop is CASSPGPGDSNEQFF. CDR3 sequence (DNA): TGCGCCAGCAGCCCGGGACCAGGGGATAGCAATGAGCAGTTCTTC. The V and J genes are TRBV5-1 and TRBJ2-1; D is perhaps TRBD1 (6 bases). The CDR3 covers 15 residues. The V end lost 4 bases, the J end lost 6 bases, and 17 bases lay between the germline ends. Germline-derived CDR1 and CDR2 are SGHRS and YFSETQ.